The rows below give T cell receptor beta chains drawn from one sample of a study of blood T cell repertoires in COVID-19. Clones were read by immunoSEQ multiplex PCR, and TCRdb kept only the in-frame ones, dropping some. The sample records roughly 73,000 clones, approximately 90% being singletons. The sequencing input was peripheral blood. The origin of the receptors is a man aged 70-80 years with active COVID-19. The CDR3 runs from the conserved cysteine through the conserved F or W. The order of the fields is J gene, V gene, clone size, D gene, CDR3 protein, CDR3 DNA. A D gene is named only where the DNA matches it firmly. Clone size is not always given. Where it is, it says once, few, many or a class for expanded clones.

J: TRBJ2-1
V: TRBV5-1
size: NA
D: TRBD2
CDR3: CASSLGLAGGAPSGRSSYNEQFF
DNA: TGCGCCAGCAGCTTGGGACTAGCGGGAGGAGCTCCTAGCGGGAGGAGCTCCTACAATGAGCAGTTCTTC

J: TRBJ2-5
V: TRBV6-5
size: NA
D: TRBD2
CDR3: CASTPTSGRGETQYF
DNA: TGTGCCAGCACCCCGACTAGCGGGAGGGGGGAGACCCAGTACTTC

J: TRBJ2-7
V: TRBV9
size: once
D: NA
CDR3: CASSPGLYEQYF
DNA: TGTGCCAGCAGCCCGGGACTCTACGAGCAGTACTTC

J: TRBJ2-2
V: TRBV2
size: NA
D: NA
CDR3: CASRGGATANTGELFF
DNA: TGTGCCAGCAGGGGGGGGGCCACCGCGAACACCGGGGAGCTGTTTTTT

J: TRBJ1-5
V: TRBV6-5
size: NA
D: TRBD1
CDR3: CASRPTGGEQPQHF
DNA: TGTGCCAGCAGGCCGACAGGGGGTGAGCAGCCCCAGCATTTT

J: TRBJ2-7
V: TRBV3-1/TRBV3-2
size: NA
D: TRBD2
CDR3: CASSRDGTSGEQYF
DNA: TGTGCCAGCAGCCGCGACGGGACTAGCGGCGAGCAGTACTTC

J: TRBJ1-1
V: TRBV5-4
size: NA
D: TRBD1
CDR3: CASSTGQANTEAFF
DNA: TGTGCCAGCAGCACGGGACAGGCTAACACTGAAGCTTTCTTT

J: TRBJ2-1
V: TRBV28
size: NA
D: NA
CDR3: CASRAGGTGIGDEQFF
DNA: TGTGCCAGCAGAGCAGGAGGAACGGGCATCGGGGATGAGCAGTTCTTC

J: TRBJ2-2
V: TRBV10-3
size: once
D: NA
CDR3: CAISELGELFF
DNA: TGTGCCATCAGTGAGCTCGGGGAGCTGTTTTTT

J: TRBJ2-1
V: TRBV9
size: once
D: TRBD2
CDR3: CASTRGGTPYNEQFF
DNA: TGTGCCAGCACACGGGGGGGGACCCCCTACAATGAGCAGTTCTTC

J: TRBJ2-7
V: TRBV3-1/TRBV3-2
size: NA
D: TRBD2
CDR3: CASSQLALLAGDLVEQYF
DNA: TGTGCCAGCAGCCAACTGGCTTTACTAGCGGGAGACTTGGTCGAGCAGTACTTC

J: TRBJ2-1
V: TRBV11-3
size: NA
D: TRBD2
CDR3: CASSLVAGGYNEQFF
DNA: TGTGCCAGCAGCTTAGTCGCGGGGGGCTACAATGAGCAGTTCTTC

J: TRBJ2-3
V: TRBV7-3
size: once
D: NA
CDR3: CASSPTGTYTDTQYF
DNA: TGTGCCAGCAGCCCAACAGGGACCTACACAGATACGCAGTATTTT

J: TRBJ1-1
V: TRBV6-5
size: NA
D: TRBD1
CDR3: CASSRTGDGNTEAFF
DNA: TGTGCCAGCAGCCGGACAGGCGACGGGAACACTGAAGCTTTCTTT

J: TRBJ1-5
V: TRBV18
size: NA
D: TRBD1
CDR3: CASSANRGSNQPQHF
DNA: TGTGCCAGCTCAGCAAACAGGGGGAGCAATCAGCCCCAGCATTTT

J: TRBJ2-3
V: TRBV20-1
size: NA
D: NA
CDR3: CSARRTDTQYF
DNA: TGCAGTGCTCGTCGCACAGATACGCAGTATTTT

J: TRBJ2-2
V: TRBV28
size: NA
D: NA
CDR3: CASAGGSTGELFF
DNA: TGTGCCAGCGCAGGGGGGTCCACCGGGGAGCTGTTTTTT

J: TRBJ2-7
V: TRBV7-3
size: NA
D: TRBD2
CDR3: CASSLGGLAGEAEQYF
DNA: TGTGCCAGCAGCTTAGGGGGACTAGCGGGAGAGGCCGAGCAGTACTTC

J: TRBJ2-3
V: TRBV14
size: NA
D: TRBD2
CDR3: CASSALAGGRDTQYF
DNA: TGTGCCAGCAGCGCCCTAGCGGGAGGAAGGGATACGCAGTATTTT

J: TRBJ2-7
V: TRBV6-2/TRBV6-3
size: NA
D: NA
CDR3: CASSRGLGYEQYF
DNA: TGTGCCAGCAGCCGAGGCCTGGGCTACGAGCAGTACTTC

J: TRBJ2-2
V: TRBV29-1
size: NA
D: TRBD1
CDR3: CSYGGQGARAGELFF
DNA: TGCAGCTATGGCGGACAGGGGGCGCGGGCCGGGGAGCTGTTTTTT

J: TRBJ2-1
V: TRBV7-3
size: NA
D: NA
CDR3: CASSATGRGEQFF
DNA: TGTGCCAGCAGCGCCACAGGGAGGGGTGAGCAGTTCTTC

J: TRBJ2-7
V: TRBV18
size: NA
D: NA
CDR3: CASSPGLLTYEQYF
DNA: TGTGCCAGCTCACCAGGGCTTCTGACCTACGAGCAGTACTTC

J: TRBJ2-7
V: TRBV19
size: once
D: TRBD2
CDR3: CASSRGGYSYEQYF
DNA: TGTGCCAGTAGTCGGGGGGGCTACTCCTACGAGCAGTACTTC

J: TRBJ2-2
V: TRBV4-2
size: NA
D: TRBD2
CDR3: CASRGGLGTGELFF
DNA: TGTGCCAGTCGGGGGGGCCTGGGGACCGGGGAGCTGTTTTTT

J: TRBJ1-3
V: TRBV18
size: NA
D: NA
CDR3: CASSPGQHSGNTIYF
DNA: TGTGCCAGCTCACCGGGGCAGCACTCTGGAAACACCATATATTTT

J: TRBJ1-2
V: TRBV7-2
size: NA
D: TRBD1
CDR3: CASSWTGTGPIDGYTF
DNA: TGTGCCAGCAGCTGGACCGGGACAGGGCCTATCGATGGCTACACCTTC

J: TRBJ2-3
V: TRBV6-5
size: NA
D: NA
CDR3: CASSKQDTQYF
DNA: TGTGCCAGCAGTAAACAAGATACGCAGTATTTT

J: TRBJ1-2
V: TRBV7-2
size: NA
D: NA
CDR3: CASSLAGTEAYGYTF
DNA: TGTGCCAGCAGCTTAGCGGGCACCGAAGCCTATGGCTACACCTTC

J: TRBJ2-7
V: TRBV5-4
size: NA
D: TRBD2
CDR3: CASSTDPGLTYEQYF
DNA: TGTGCCAGCAGCACCGACCCGGGACTAACCTACGAGCAGTACTTC

J: TRBJ2-7
V: TRBV5-6
size: NA
D: NA
CDR3: CASSPDAGNYEQYF
DNA: TGTGCCAGCAGCCCAGACGCGGGGAACTACGAGCAGTACTTC

J: TRBJ2-7
V: TRBV7-8
size: NA
D: TRBD1
CDR3: CASSPHRTGGGEQYF
DNA: TGTGCCAGCAGCCCCCACCGGACAGGGGGCGGCGAGCAGTACTTC

J: TRBJ2-7
V: TRBV4-3
size: NA
D: TRBD2
CDR3: CASSLGSGRYEQYF
DNA: TGCGCCAGCAGCCTTGGTAGCGGGAGATACGAGCAGTACTTC

J: TRBJ2-7
V: TRBV28
size: once
D: NA
CDR3: CASSGSYEQYF
DNA: TGTGCCAGCAGCGGGTCCTACGAGCAGTACTTC

J: TRBJ1-2
V: TRBV9
size: NA
D: NA
CDR3: CASRGGGNYGYTF
DNA: TGTGCCAGCAGGGGGGGAGGTAACTATGGCTACACCTTC

J: TRBJ2-1
V: TRBV5-1
size: NA
D: NA
CDR3: CASSLVSQSSYNEQFF
DNA: TGCGCCAGCAGCTTGGTTAGCCAGAGCTCCTACAATGAGCAGTTCTTC

J: TRBJ2-1
V: TRBV10-3
size: NA
D: NA
CDR3: CAITTGEGNEQFF
DNA: TGTGCCATCACGACAGGAGAGGGCAATGAGCAGTTCTTC

J: TRBJ2-6
V: TRBV7-3
size: NA
D: NA
CDR3: CASSREPGANVLTF
DNA: TGTGCCAGCAGTCGGGAGCCTGGGGCCAACGTCCTGACTTTC

J: TRBJ2-1
V: TRBV7-9
size: many
D: NA
CDR3: CASSLGSAHNEQFF
DNA: TGTGCCAGCAGCTTAGGTTCCGCGCACAATGAGCAGTTCTTC

J: TRBJ1-1
V: TRBV25-1
size: NA
D: NA
CDR3: CASSGQANTEAFF
DNA: TGTGCCAGCAGTGGGCAGGCGAACACTGAAGCTTTCTTT

J: TRBJ2-7
V: TRBV30
size: NA
D: TRBD1
CDR3: CAWRDRGKGSYEQYF
DNA: TGTGCCTGGAGGGACAGGGGCAAGGGGTCCTACGAGCAGTACTTC

J: TRBJ2-5
V: TRBV3-1/TRBV3-2
size: NA
D: NA
CDR3: CASSQDWSSRGVYQETQYF
DNA: TGTGCCAGCAGCCAAGATTGGTCGTCGCGGGGTGTGTACCAAGAGACCCAGTACTTC

J: TRBJ2-7
V: TRBV9
size: NA
D: NA
CDR3: CASPWGGGRHFYEQYF
DNA: TGTGCCAGTCCTTGGGGCGGGGGCCGTCATTTCTACGAGCAGTACTTC

J: TRBJ1-5
V: TRBV9
size: NA
D: TRBD1
CDR3: CASSVGQGSNQPQHF
DNA: TGTGCCAGCAGCGTAGGACAGGGTAGCAATCAGCCCCAGCATTTT

J: TRBJ1-5
V: TRBV10-3
size: few
D: TRBD1
CDR3: CAINDRVDQPQHF
DNA: TGTGCCATCAACGACAGGGTGGATCAGCCCCAGCATTTT